This T cell receptor (beta chain) is drawn from a study of spatial heterogeneity in lung cancer. Overall study: On average, each unique TCR and UMI combination appeared more than ten times in raw reads.

The time point: sample taken at primary tumor resection. Material for sequencing was whole RNA from tumor, nontumor lung or frozen PBMC, left unsorted. The cohort: roughly 72 early-stage, untreated non-small cell lung cancer patients. Unique molecular identifiers tagged every individual TCR cDNA molecule. Each CDR3 protein gets one entry after TCRdb re-called the 5' RACE reads with MiXCR. Of approximately 39,000 distinct CDR3 sequences in the sample, around 5.8% were seen once. This clonotype was detected many times. Its antigen is still unknown. The CDR3 has 16 residues. Germline-derived CDR1 and CDR2 are LGHNA and YSLEER. The V gene end was trimmed by 0 bases and the J gene end by 7 bases; junction bases not matched to a gene: 5. Study-wide results and limits: Blood showed ubiquitous tumor TCRs more often at resection than at routine follow-up.

The TCR was taken from a male donor with early-stage non-small cell lung cancer. The chain employs TRBV4-3 and TRBJ1-6; TRBD1 aligns across 8 bases. Material: PBMCs, obtained at surgery. CDR3 protein: CASSQDLYRGNSPLHF. The CDR3 nucleotides read TGCGCCAGCAGCCAAGATCTCTACAGGGGGAATTCACCCCTCCACTTT.